This entry concerns a single T cell receptor (beta chain). A much larger clone sits a single nucleotide away, making a read error possible. MiXCR, applied by TCRdb to the 5' RACE reads, yields one record per CDR3 protein. This repertoire shows about 22,000 distinct CDR3 sequences, around 5% found once; its top ten account for roughly 20%. This sample stems from a study of T cells after yellow fever vaccination. The sample in question was PBMCs, either bulk or a sorted T-cell subset (CD4+, CD8+, memory, or dextramer-sorted; not recorded which), obtained 45 days after the first yellow fever vaccination. The receptor was derived from a man aged 18-30 years who received the YFV17D yellow fever vaccine.

The CDR3, as DNA: TGCAGTGCTGGTACAGGGTTCCTTAATCCACCCCTCCACTTT. Its translation: CSAGTGFLNPPLHF. This chain joins TRBV20-1 and TRBJ1-6; D may be TRBD1 (6 bases). The CDR3 contains 14 residues. The V gene's germline CDR1 is DFQATT and CDR2 SNEGSKA (reference sequence).